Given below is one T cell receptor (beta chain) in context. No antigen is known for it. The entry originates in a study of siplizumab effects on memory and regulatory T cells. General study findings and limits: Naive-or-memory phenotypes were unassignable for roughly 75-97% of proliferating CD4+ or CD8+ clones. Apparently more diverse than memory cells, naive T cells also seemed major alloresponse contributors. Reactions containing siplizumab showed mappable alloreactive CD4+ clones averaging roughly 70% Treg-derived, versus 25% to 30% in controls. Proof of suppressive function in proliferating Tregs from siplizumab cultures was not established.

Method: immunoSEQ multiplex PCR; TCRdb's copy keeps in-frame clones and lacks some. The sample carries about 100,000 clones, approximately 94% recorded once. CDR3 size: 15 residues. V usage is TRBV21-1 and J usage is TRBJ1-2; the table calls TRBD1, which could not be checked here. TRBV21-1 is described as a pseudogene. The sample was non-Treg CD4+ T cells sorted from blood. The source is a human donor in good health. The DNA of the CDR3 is TGTGCCAGCAGCACCAGGACAGGGGACGACTATGGCTACACCTTC. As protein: CASSTRTGDDYGYTF.